This T cell receptor beta chain is from a study of blood T cell repertoires in COVID-19. Study-level background: Samples taken during acute and convalescent COVID-19 were collected in the United States, Italy and Spain.

Here immunoSEQ multiplex PCR was the method, and the copy in TCRdb shows in-frame clones only, minus some. The table shows 20,000 to 30,000 clones, with approximately 94% occurring only once. CDR3 length equals 14 residues. Germline CDR1 SGHKS, CDR2 YYEKEE (reference sequence). The J segment lost 7 bases and the V segment lost 2 bases, leaving 6 bases of the junction unmatched. Sequencing was performed on peripheral blood. The chain has TRBV5-5 and TRBJ2-7; 10 nucleotides agree with TRBD2. The source is a woman between 45 and 65 years old with active COVID-19. This CDR3 is CASSFLAGDGEQYF. Written as DNA, the CDR3 is TGTGCCAGCAGCTTTCTAGCGGGAGATGGTGAGCAGTACTTC.